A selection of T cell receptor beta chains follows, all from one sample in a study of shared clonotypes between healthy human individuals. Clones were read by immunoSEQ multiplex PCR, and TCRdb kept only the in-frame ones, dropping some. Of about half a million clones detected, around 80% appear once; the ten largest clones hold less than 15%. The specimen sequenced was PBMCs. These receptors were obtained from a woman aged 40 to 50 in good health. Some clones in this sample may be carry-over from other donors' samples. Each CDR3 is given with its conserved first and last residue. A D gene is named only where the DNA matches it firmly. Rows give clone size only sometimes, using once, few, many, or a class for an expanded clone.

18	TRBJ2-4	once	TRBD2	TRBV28	TGTGCCAGCAGTTTATCCACGGGACTAGCGGGAGCCAAAAACATTCAGTACTTC	CASSLSTGLAGAKNIQYF
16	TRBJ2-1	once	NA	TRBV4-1	TGCGCCAGCAGCCAAGATCAAGCAGCGACCTACAATGAGCAGTTCTTC	CASSQDQAATYNEQFF
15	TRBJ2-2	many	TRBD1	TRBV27	TGTGCCAGCAGGGGACAGGGGATGTGGTCCGGGGAGCTGTTTTTT	CASRGQGMWSGELFF
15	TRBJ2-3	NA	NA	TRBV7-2	TGTGCCAGCAGCTTAGCCGGGAGCGACCCAGATACGCAGTATTTT	CASSLAGSDPDTQYF
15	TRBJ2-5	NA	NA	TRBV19	TGTGCCAGTAGTATAGGGACCGTACGGCAAGAGACCCAGTACTTC	CASSIGTVRQETQYF
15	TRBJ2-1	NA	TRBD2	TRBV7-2	TGTGCCAGCAGCCGAAAGCGGGAGGCTTACAATGAGCAGTTCTTC	CASSRKREAYNEQFF
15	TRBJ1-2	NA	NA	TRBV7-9	TGTGCCAGCAGCTTAGAACAGCAAACAATCTATGGCTACACCTTC	CASSLEQQTIYGYTF
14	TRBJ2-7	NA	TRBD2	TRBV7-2	TGTGCCAGCAGTAAAGGACTAGCGGACTACGAGCAGTACTTC	CASSKGLADYEQYF
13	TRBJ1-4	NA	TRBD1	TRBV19	TGTGCCAGTAGTGATTCAGGGGGTGAAAAACTGTTTTTT	CASSDSGGEKLFF
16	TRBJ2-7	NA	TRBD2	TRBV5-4	TGTGCCAGCAGCCCCTCGGGACTAGCGGGAGCAGGGGAGCAGTACTTC	CASSPSGLAGAGEQYF
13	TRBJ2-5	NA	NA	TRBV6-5	TGTGCCAGCAGTTACTCGGGCCCGCGAGAGCAGTACTTC	CASSYSGPREQYF
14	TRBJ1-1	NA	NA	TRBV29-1	TGCAGCGTTGGGGACTACGGACTGAACACTGAAGCTTTCTTT	CSVGDYGLNTEAFF
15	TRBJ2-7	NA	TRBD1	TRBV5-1	TGCGCCAGCAGCTTCCACCCGGGACAGAACTACGAGCAGTACTTC	CASSFHPGQNYEQYF
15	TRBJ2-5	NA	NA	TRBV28	TGTGCCAGCAGTTTGGACGGGAGAGGGAGAGAGACCCAGTACTTC	CASSLDGRGRETQYF